The next 23 T cell receptor beta chains were all read from a single sample in a study of T cell responses to AZD1222 COVID-19 vaccine (dated by TCRdb to about 2021). In light of the paper, this sample's time point label describes: baseline before first vaccination. Libraries were constructed by the immunoSEQ multiplex PCR assay. Sourced from immuneACCESS, this table was stored by TCRdb with only in-frame sequences that have V and J called. A share of the clones is absent; for the studies checked, an unresolved V gene accounts for under half, and the remainder has no known explanation. The table for this sample lists some 150,000 clones; 90% to 95% of them were counted only once. The ten largest clonotypes hold roughly 1.2% of the sample. Source: peripheral blood, taken on day 0 of AZD1222 vaccination. The receptors were sampled from an adult in good health.

This clone occurred once. This chain links TRBV15 with TRBJ2-3; 10 positions agree with TRBD1. From germline, CDR1 is LNHNV and CDR2 YYDKDF (reference sequence). The CDR3 is 15 amino acids. J was trimmed by 3 bases and V by 6 bases; bases with no gene match: 6. Written as DNA, the CDR3 is TGTGCCACCAGGCCCGGGACAGGGGAGACAGATACGCAGTATTTT. Amino acids: CATRPGTGETDTQYF.

The chain joins TRBV28 to TRBJ1-3; D is ambiguous. This CDR3 region has 16 residues. Germline V gives CDR1 MDHEN, CDR2 SYDVKM. V lost 5 bases to trimming and J lost 4 bases, with 18 bases between them. In DNA form, the CDR3 reads TGTGCCAGCAGTCCCTCCCCGGGGATATCGGGAAACACCATATATTTT. Protein: CASSPSPGISGNTIYF.

V and J are TRBV19 and TRBJ1-1; D gene uncertain. This CDR3 has 14 residues. CDR1 and CDR2 from the germline V gene are LNHDA and SQIVND (reference sequence). Trimming cost V 2 bases and J 1 base, with 8 bases left between them. As DNA, the CDR3 is TGTGCCAGTAGTATATTAGGCCAGAACACTGAAGCTTTCTTT. It yields the protein CASSILGQNTEAFF.

This clone is a singleton in its sample. This sequence joins TRBV19 and TRBJ1-6; D might be TRBD1 (6 bases). Trimming removed 6 bases from V and 3 bases from J, with 12 bases in between. The CDR3 has 15 residues. CDR1 and CDR2 from the germline V gene are LNHDA and SQIVND (reference sequence). CDR3 in amino acids: CASSQTGLYNSPLHF. CDR3 coding DNA: TGTGCCAGTAGCCAGACAGGCCTCTATAATTCACCCCTCCACTTT.

The rearrangement links TRBV24-1 to TRBJ2-1; D is possibly TRBD2 (6 bases). Germline V lookup: CDR1 KGHDR, CDR2 SFDVKD. This CDR3 contains 14 residues. With 4 bases removed from V and 9 bases from J, the gap between germline ends came to 15 bases. The CDR3 DNA reads as TGTGCCACCAGTGAAGCCAGGGAGGTCGGTGAGCAGTTCTTC. This sequence encodes CATSEAREVGEQFF.

The genes are TRBV5-4 and TRBJ2-1; weak D call: TRBD1 (6 bases). Deletions cut 4 bases from V and 11 bases from J, with 19 bases between. Germline V gives CDR1 SGHNT, CDR2 YYREEE (reference sequence). The CDR3 covers 14 residues. The CDR3 is CASSPHYSGQQQFF. CDR3 DNA: TGTGCCAGCAGCCCACACTACTCGGGACAACAGCAGTTCTTC. Using reference TRBV5-4 and TRBJ2-1 for the parts outside the CDR3, the full variable domain is ETGVTQSPTHLIKTRGQQVTLRCSSQSGHNTVSWYQQALGQGPQFIFQYYREEENGRGNFPPRFSGLQFPNYSSELNVNALELDDSALYLCASSPHYSGQQQFFGPGTRLTVL.

The chain combines TRBV7-9 with TRBJ2-7, with D possibly TRBD2 on 5 matching bases. The V end lost 3 bases, the J end lost 3 bases, and 6 bases lay between the germline ends. CDR1 is SEHNR, CDR2 FQNEAQ, per germline (reference sequence). The CDR3 is 12 residues long. Here the CDR3 DNA reads TGTGCCAGCAGCTTCGGGAACTACGAGCAGTACGTC. This translates into CASSFGNYEQYV.

The genes are TRBV6-5 and TRBJ2-5, with TRBD2 as a possible D gene (7 bases). The CDR3 is 13 residues long. The germline V gene has CDR1 MNHEY and CDR2 SVGAGI. The V and J ends lost 4 bases and 5 bases respectively, with 11 bases between them. CDR3 region: CASSSGGRETQYF. The CDR3 DNA is TGTGCCAGCAGTTCGGGGGGCCGGGAGACCCAGTACTTC.

V usage is TRBV10-1 and J usage is TRBJ1-1; D is unclear. Between the trimmed V and J ends, which lost 2 bases and 4 bases, there was a span of 17 bases. Germline V gene lookup returns CDR1 WNHNN and CDR2 SYGVQD (reference sequence). There are 16 residues in the CDR3. In DNA form, the CDR3 reads TGCGCCAGCAGTGAGGTCGGGGATCTCGGGAGCACTGAAGCTTTCTTT. The encoded protein is CASSEVGDLGSTEAFF.

The chain employs TRBV7-8 and TRBJ2-1; D gene unclear. Per the germline V gene, CDR1 is SGHVS and CDR2 is FQNEAQ. The V and J ends lost 4 bases and 5 bases respectively, with 6 bases between them. CDR3 length: 12 amino acids. CDR3 coding DNA: TGTGCCAGCAGCTCCACTCACAATGAGCAGTTCTTC. It yields the protein CASSSTHNEQFF.

The rearrangement uses TRBV11-2 and TRBJ2-3, with 7 bases identical to TRBD2. The CDR3 has 19 residues. V shed 5 bases, J shed 3 bases, and the junction held 20 bases outside the gene matches. Germline V gene data show CDR1 as SGHAT and CDR2 as FQNNGV. DNA of the CDR3: TGTGCCAGCAGCCCCCAGTCGCAACTAGCGAGCTGGGGTACAGATACGCAGTATTTT. It specifies CASSPQSQLASWGTDTQYF.

The chain combines TRBV5-1 with TRBJ2-6; D is unresolved. The germline gives CDR1 SGHRS, CDR2 YFSETQ. Trimming shortened V by 4 bases and J by 0 bases, and 5 bases separated the two germline ends. The CDR3 is 14 residues long. The CDR3 DNA follows: TGCGCCAGCAGCGCAGACTCTGGGGCCAACGTCCTGACTTTC. Protein product: CASSADSGANVLTF. The full variable domain, rest sourced from reference TRBV5-1 and TRBJ2-6, is KAGVTQTPRYLIKTRGQQVTLSCSPISGHRSVSWYQQTPGQGLQFLFEYFSETQRNKGNFPGRFSGRQFSNSRSEMNVSTLELGDSALYLCASSADSGANVLTFGAGSRLTVL.

This chain uses TRBV5-8 with TRBJ1-2, with D possibly TRBD1 on 6 matching bases. Trimming left V 7 bases short and J 5 bases short, with 15 bases between. The germline gives CDR1 SGHTS, CDR2 YDEGEE. The CDR3 extends over 13 amino acids. CDR3 amino acids: CASPPGGPYGYTF. CDR3 sequence (DNA): TGTGCCAGCCCCCCGGGGGGCCCATATGGCTACACCTTC.

The chain couples TRBV19 to TRBJ1-1; 7 bases align to TRBD1. CDR1 LNHDA and CDR2 SQIVND come from the germline V gene (reference sequence). The V and J ends lost 9 bases and 3 bases, in that order; junction bases with no gene match: 7. This CDR3 is 13 amino acids long. The CDR3 sequence: CASKTGAHTEAFF. The CDR3 region has the DNA TGTGCCAGCAAAACAGGGGCTCACACTGAAGCTTTCTTT.

A single count supports this clone. The rearrangement uses TRBV6-4 and TRBJ2-3, with 10 nucleotides matching TRBD2. The ends lost 3 bases at V and 3 bases at J; junction bases unmatched: 9. The CDR3 contains 17 residues. Germline CDR1 reads MRHNA; CDR2 reads SNTAGT. The CDR3 bases are TGTGCCAGCAGTGAAGGAGCGGGAGGGCCGGGGACAGATACGCAGTATTTT. Residues: CASSEGAGGPGTDTQYF.

This clone was detected once. The chain joins TRBV19 to TRBJ2-3; tentatively, D is TRBD1 or TRBD2 (5 bases each). Germline lookup yields CDR1 LNHDA and CDR2 SQIVND (reference sequence). The CDR3 has 15 residues. V gave up 9 bases and J gave up 4 bases, with 20 bases separating them. The CDR3 protein is CASVPGPTEADTQYF. CDR3 sequence (DNA): TGTGCCAGCGTGCCGGGACCCACCGAGGCAGATACGCAGTATTTT.

This sequence joins TRBV7-9 and TRBJ2-3; D tentatively reads TRBD1 or TRBD2 (6 bases each). The germline V and J ends were trimmed by 1 base and 2 bases, with 16 bases remaining between them. The V gene's germline CDR1 is SEHNR and CDR2 FQNEAQ (reference sequence). This CDR3 spans 17 amino acids. The CDR3 nucleotides are TGTGCCAGCAGCTTAGGGAACTCGGGGGCTTTCACAGATACGCAGTATTTT. Protein sequence: CASSLGNSGAFTDTQYF. The entire variable domain, with the rest obtained from reference TRBV7-9 and TRBJ2-3, is as follows: DTGVSQNPRHKITKRGQNVTFRCDPISEHNRLYWYRQTLGQGPEFLTYFQNEAQLEKSRLLSDRFSAERPKGSFSTLEIQRTEQGDSAMYLCASSLGNSGAFTDTQYFGPGTRLTVL.

The rearrangement uses TRBV5-6 and TRBJ1-1, with no clear D. V was clipped by 4 bases and J by 1 base, with 5 bases between them. The CDR3 is 12 amino acids. Per the germline V gene, CDR1 is SGHDT and CDR2 is YYEEEE. The CDR3: CASSDANTEAFF. For the CDR3, the DNA is TGTGCCAGCAGCGACGCGAACACTGAAGCTTTCTTT. Filled out from reference TRBV5-6 and TRBJ1-1, the complete variable domain reads DAGVTQSPTHLIKTRGQQVTLRCSPKSGHDTVSWYQQALGQGPQFIFQYYEEEERQRGNFPDRFSGHQFPNYSSELNVNALLLGDSALYLCASSDANTEAFFGQGTRLTVV.

The chain combines TRBV5-6 with TRBJ1-2; possibly TRBD1 for D (6 bases). The germline CDR1 and CDR2 sequences are SGHDT and YYEEEE. CDR3 length equals 14 residues. V was trimmed by 4 bases and J by 3 bases, leaving 13 bases between them. CDR3 residues: CASSLGGADYGYTF. CDR3 DNA: TGTGCCAGCAGCCTGGGGGGCGCAGACTATGGCTACACCTTC.

The rearrangement links TRBV19 to TRBJ2-1; 7 nucleotides align to TRBD2. Germline CDR1 LNHDA, CDR2 SQIVND (reference sequence). J gave up 4 bases and V 5 bases, and 2 bases lay outside the gene matches. The CDR3 consists of 13 residues. The CDR3 region has the DNA TGTGCCAGTAGTCTAGCGGAGTACAATGAGCAGTTCTTC. Amino acid sequence: CASSLAEYNEQFF.

This clone occurred once. The rearrangement joins TRBV27 to TRBJ2-1; TRBD2 agrees at 7 bases. V shed 5 bases, J shed 8 bases, and the junction held 15 bases outside the gene matches. The CDR3 is made up of 16 amino acids. Germline V gene sequence: CDR1 MNHEY, CDR2 SMNVEV (reference sequence). CDR3: CASSPLSSGVGDEQFF. The CDR3 DNA reads as TGTGCCAGCAGTCCGTTGTCCAGCGGGGTTGGGGATGAGCAGTTCTTC.

The CDR3 spells CASSYSLRGGNTIYF. The CDR3 coding sequence is TGTGCCAGCAGTTACTCTCTTCGTGGGGGAAACACCATATATTTT. V gene TRBV6-5 combines with J gene TRBJ1-3; no clear D. Germline V gene data show CDR1 as MNHEY and CDR2 as SVGAGI. This CDR3 spans 15 amino acids. Trimming removed 0 bases at V and 4 bases at J, with 10 bases between.

The chain is built from TRBV20-1 and TRBJ1-1, with D unresolved. The CDR3 has 13 residues. Trimming removed 3 bases at V and 3 bases at J, with 11 bases between. Germline CDR1 DFQATT, CDR2 SNEGSKA (reference sequence). Here the CDR3 DNA reads TGCAGTGCTAGTGGAAGTTCGGACACTGAAGCTTTCTTT. It is translated as CSASGSSDTEAFF.